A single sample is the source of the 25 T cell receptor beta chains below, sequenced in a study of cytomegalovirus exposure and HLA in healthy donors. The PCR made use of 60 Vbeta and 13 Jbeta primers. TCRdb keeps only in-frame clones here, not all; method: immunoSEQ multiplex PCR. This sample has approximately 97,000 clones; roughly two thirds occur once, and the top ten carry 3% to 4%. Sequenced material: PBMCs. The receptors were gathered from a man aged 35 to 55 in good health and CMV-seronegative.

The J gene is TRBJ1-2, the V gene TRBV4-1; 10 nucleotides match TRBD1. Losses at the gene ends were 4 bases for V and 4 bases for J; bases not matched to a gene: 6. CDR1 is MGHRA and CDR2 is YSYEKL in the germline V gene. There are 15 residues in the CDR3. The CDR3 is CASSPLTGGRYGYTF. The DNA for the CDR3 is TGCGCCAGCAGCCCCTTGACAGGGGGCCGCTATGGCTACACCTTC.

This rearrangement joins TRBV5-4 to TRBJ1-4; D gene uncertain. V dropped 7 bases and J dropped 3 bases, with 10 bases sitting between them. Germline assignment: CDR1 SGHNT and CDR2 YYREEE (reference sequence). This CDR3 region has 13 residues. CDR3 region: CASHREPNEKLFF. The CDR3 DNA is TGTGCCAGCCATCGAGAACCTAATGAAAAACTGTTTTTT.

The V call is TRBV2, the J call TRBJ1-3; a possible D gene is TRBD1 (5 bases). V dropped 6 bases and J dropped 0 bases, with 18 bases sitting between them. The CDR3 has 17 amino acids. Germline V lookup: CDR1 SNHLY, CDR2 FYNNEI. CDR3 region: CASSGRGSPYSGNTIYF. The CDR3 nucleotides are TGTGCCAGCAGCGGACGGGGGAGCCCTTACTCTGGAAACACCATATATTTT.

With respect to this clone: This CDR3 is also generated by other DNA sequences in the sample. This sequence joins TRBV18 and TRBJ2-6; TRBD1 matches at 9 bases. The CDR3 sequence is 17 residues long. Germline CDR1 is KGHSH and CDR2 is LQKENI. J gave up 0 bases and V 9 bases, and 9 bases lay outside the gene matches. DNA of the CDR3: TGTGCCAGTTCCAGGGGACAGGGAACCTCTGGGGCCAACGTCCTGACTTTC. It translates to CASSRGQGTSGANVLTF.

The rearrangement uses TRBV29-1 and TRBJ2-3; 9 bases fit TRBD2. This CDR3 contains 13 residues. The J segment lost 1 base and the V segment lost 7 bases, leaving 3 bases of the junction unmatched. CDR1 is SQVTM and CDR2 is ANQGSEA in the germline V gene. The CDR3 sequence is CSAVAGGTDTQYF. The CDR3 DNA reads TGCAGCGCGGTAGCGGGGGGCACAGATACGCAGTATTTT.

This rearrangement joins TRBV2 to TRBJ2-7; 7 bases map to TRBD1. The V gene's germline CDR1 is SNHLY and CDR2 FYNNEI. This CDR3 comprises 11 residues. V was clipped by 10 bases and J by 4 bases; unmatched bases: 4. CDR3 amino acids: CAILQGYEQYF. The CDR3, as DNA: TGTGCCATTCTACAGGGGTACGAGCAGTACTTC.

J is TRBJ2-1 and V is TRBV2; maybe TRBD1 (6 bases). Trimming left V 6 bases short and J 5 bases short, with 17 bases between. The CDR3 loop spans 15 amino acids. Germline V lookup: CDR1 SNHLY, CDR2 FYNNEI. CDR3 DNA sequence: TGTGCCAGCAGCCTCCAGGGGACCAGGAACAATGAGCAGTTCTTC. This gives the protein CASSLQGTRNNEQFF.

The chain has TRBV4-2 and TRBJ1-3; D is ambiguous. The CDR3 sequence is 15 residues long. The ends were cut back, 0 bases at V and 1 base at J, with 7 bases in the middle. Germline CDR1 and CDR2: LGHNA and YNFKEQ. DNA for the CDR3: TGTGCCAGCAGCCAAGATCCAAAATCTGGAAACACCATATATTTT. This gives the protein CASSQDPKSGNTIYF.

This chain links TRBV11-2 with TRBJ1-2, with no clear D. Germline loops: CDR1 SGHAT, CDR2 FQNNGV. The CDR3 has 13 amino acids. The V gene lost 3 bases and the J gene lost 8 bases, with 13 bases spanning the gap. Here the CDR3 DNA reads TGTGCCAGCAGCTTGAGCTCAGGTCCCGGCTACACCTTC. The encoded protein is CASSLSSGPGYTF.

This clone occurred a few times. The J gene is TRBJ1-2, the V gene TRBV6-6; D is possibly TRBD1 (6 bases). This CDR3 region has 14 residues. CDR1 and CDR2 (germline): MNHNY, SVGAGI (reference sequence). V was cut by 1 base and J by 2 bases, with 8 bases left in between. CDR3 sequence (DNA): TGTGCCAGCAGTTACTTGACAGGAAACTATGGCTACACCTTC. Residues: CASSYLTGNYGYTF.

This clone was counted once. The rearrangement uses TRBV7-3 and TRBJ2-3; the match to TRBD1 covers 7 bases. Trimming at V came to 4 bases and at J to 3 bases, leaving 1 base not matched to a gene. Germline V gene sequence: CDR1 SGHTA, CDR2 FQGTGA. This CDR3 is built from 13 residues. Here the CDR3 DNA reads TGTGCCAGCAGCTCAGGGGGAACAGATACGCAGTATTTT. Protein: CASSSGGTDTQYF.

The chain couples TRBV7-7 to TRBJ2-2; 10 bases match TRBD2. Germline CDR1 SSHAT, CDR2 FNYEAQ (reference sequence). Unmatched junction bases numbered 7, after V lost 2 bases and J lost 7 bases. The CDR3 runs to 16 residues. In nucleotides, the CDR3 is TGTGCCAGCAGCTTAAGCCTAGCGGGGGTAGTCGGGGAGCTGTTTTTT. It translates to CASSLSLAGVVGELFF. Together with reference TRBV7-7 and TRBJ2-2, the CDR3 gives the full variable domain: GAGVSQSPRYKVTKRGQDVTLRCDPISSHATLYWYQQALGQGPEFLTYFNYEAQPDKSGLPSDRFSAERPEGSISTLTIQRTEQRDSAMYRCASSLSLAGVVGELFFGEGSRLTVL.

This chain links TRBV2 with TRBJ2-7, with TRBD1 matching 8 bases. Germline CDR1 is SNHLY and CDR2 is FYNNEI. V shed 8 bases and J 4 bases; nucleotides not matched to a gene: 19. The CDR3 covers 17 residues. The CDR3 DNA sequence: TGTGCCAGCCATGCCACGGCAGGGGGCGTTATTAGTTACGAGCAGTACTTC. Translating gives CASHATAGGVISYEQYF.

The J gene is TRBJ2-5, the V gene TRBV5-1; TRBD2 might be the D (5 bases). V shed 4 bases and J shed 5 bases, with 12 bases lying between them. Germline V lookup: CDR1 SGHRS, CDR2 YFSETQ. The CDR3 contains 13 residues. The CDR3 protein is CASSQPGGETQYF. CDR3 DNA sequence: TGCGCCAGCAGCCAACCCGGCGGGGAGACCCAGTACTTC.

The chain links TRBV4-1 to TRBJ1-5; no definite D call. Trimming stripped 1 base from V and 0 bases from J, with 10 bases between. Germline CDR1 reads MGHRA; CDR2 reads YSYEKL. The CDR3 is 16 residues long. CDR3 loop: CASSQGSGYSNQPQHF. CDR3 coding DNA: TGCGCCAGCAGCCAAGGGTCGGGGTATAGCAATCAGCCCCAGCATTTT.

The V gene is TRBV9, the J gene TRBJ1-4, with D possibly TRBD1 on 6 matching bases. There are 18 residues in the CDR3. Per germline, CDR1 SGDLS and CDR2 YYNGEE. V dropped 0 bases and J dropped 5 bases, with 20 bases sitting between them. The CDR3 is CASSVDGRAGAYNEKLFF. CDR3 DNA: TGTGCCAGCAGCGTAGATGGAAGGGCAGGGGCGTACAATGAAAAACTGTTTTTT.

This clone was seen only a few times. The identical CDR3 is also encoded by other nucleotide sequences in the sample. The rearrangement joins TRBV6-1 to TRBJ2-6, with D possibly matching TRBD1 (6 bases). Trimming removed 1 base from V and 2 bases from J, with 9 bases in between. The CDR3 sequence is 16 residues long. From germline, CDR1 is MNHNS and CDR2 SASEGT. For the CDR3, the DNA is TGTGCCAGCAGTGAAGGAGGGGGAACTGGGGCCAACGTCCTGACTTTC. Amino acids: CASSEGGGTGANVLTF.

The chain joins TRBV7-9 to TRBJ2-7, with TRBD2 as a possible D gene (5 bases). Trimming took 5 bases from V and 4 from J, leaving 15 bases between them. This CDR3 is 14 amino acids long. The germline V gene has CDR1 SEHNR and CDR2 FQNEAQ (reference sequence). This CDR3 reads CASSQVGGAYEQYF. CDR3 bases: TGTGCCAGCAGCCAAGTTGGAGGCGCTTACGAGCAGTACTTC.

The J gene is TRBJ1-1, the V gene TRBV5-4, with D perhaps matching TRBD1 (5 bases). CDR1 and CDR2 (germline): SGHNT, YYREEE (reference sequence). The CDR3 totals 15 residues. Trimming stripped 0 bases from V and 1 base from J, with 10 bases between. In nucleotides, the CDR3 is TGTGCCAGCAGCTTGGGTGGGGCAGGGAACACTGAAGCTTTCTTT. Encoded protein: CASSLGGAGNTEAFF.

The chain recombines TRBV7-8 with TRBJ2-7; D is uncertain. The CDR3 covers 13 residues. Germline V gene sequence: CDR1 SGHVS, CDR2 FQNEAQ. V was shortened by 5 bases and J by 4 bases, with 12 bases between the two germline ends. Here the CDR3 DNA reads TGTGCCAGCAGCCTATCCCCTCGGTACGAGCAGTACTTC. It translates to CASSLSPRYEQYF.

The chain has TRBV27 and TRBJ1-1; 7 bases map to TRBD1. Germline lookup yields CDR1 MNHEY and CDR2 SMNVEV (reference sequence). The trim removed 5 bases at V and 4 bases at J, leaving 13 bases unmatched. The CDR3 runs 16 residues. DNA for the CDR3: TGTGCCAGCAGTCCCTCGGGACAGCTTGGGTTCACTGAAGCTTTCTTT. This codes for CASSPSGQLGFTEAFF.

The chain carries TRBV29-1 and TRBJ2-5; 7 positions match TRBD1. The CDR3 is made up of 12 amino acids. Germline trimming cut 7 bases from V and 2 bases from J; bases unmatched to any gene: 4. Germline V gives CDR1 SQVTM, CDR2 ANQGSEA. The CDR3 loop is CSGRQGQETQYF. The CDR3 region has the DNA TGCAGCGGAAGACAGGGACAAGAGACCCAGTACTTC.

CDR3 sequence reads: CAIRGQDYGYTF. CDR3 in DNA: TGTGCCATCAGGGGACAGGACTATGGCTACACCTTC. The gene calls are TRBV10-3 and TRBJ1-2; 8 bases are a match to TRBD1. V gave up 6 bases and J gave up 3 bases; unmatched junction bases: 0. The CDR3 contains 12 residues. CDR1 ENHRY and CDR2 SYGVKD come from the germline V gene.

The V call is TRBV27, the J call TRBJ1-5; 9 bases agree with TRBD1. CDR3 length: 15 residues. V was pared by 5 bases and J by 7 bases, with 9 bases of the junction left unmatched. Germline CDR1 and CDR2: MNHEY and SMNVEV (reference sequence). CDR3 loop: CASSTRDRVGQPQHF. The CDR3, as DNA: TGTGCCAGCAGTACCAGGGACAGGGTAGGACAGCCCCAGCATTTT.

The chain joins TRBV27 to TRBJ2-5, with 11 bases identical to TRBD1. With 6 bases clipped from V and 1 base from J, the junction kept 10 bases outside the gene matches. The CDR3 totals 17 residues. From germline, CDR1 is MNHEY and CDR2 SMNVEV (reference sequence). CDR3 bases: TGTGCCAGCAGGCGATTCCCGGGACAGGGGGGCCAAGAGACCCAGTACTTC. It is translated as CASRRFPGQGGQETQYF.